A single sample gave rise to the 20 T cell receptor beta chains below, sequenced in a study of CD8+ T cells in alopecia areata. RNA extraction and reverse transcription yielded cDNA as sequencing template. The method was immunoSEQ multiplex PCR; TCRdb's version includes in-frame clones alone and lacks a portion of them. This sample has under 250,000 clones, with more than 45% found just once. Treatment given: oral pan-JAK inhibitor, 5-10 mg twice daily. The material sequenced was CD4+ T cells sorted from blood, taken at week 4, from a patient treated with tofacitinib. These receptors were obtained from a human donor with alopecia areata.

V and J are TRBV29-1 and TRBJ2-2; D might be TRBD1 (5 bases). Looked up from germline, CDR1 is SQVTM and CDR2 is ANQGSEA. CDR3 size: 12 residues. V gave up 4 bases and J gave up 4 bases, with 7 bases separating them. CDR3 amino acids: CSVGQFTGELFF. The CDR3 coding sequence is TGCAGCGTTGGACAGTTCACCGGGGAGCTGTTTTTT.

The chain carries TRBV30 and TRBJ2-5; the D is unclear. The CDR3 covers 17 residues. Germline V lookup: CDR1 GTSNPN, CDR2 SVGIG (reference sequence). Between the trimmed V and J ends, which lost 0 bases and 1 base, there was a span of 18 bases. The DNA for the CDR3 is TGTGCCTGGAGTGTACCCTTATCGCGCCTTATCCAAGAGACCCAGTACTTC. As protein: CAWSVPLSRLIQETQYF. Full variable domain (outside the CDR3, taken from reference TRBV30 and TRBJ2-5): SQTIHQWPATLVQPVGSPLSLECTVEGTSNPNLYWYRQAAGRGLQLLFYSVGIGQISSEVPQNLSASRPQDRQFILSSKKLLLSDSGFYLCAWSVPLSRLIQETQYFGPGTRLLVL.

V and J are TRBV6-5 and TRBJ1-5; TRBD1 is a possible D gene (6 bases). CDR1 is MNHEY, CDR2 SVGAGI, per germline. The CDR3 contains 15 residues. V was clipped by 5 bases and J by 3 bases, with 14 bases between them. The CDR3: CASSPQGLPNQPQHF. In DNA form, the CDR3 reads TGTGCCAGCAGTCCTCAGGGGCTACCCAATCAGCCCCAGCATTTT.

About this clone itself: Compared with germline, one end of the junction differs, possibly owing to a read error. V usage is TRBV30 and J usage is TRBJ2-3, with unresolved D. Germline V gene sequence: CDR1 GTSNPN, CDR2 SVGIG (reference sequence). The length of the CDR3 is 15 residues. CDR3 amino acids: CAWKATSLGTDSQYF. In nucleotides, the CDR3 is TGTGCCTGGAAAGCCACTTCTCTTGGAACAGATTCGCAGTATTTT.

This clone was detected a few times. The V and J genes are TRBV25-1 and TRBJ1-2; D gene unclear. The CDR3 loop spans 12 amino acids. From germline, CDR1 is MGHDK and CDR2 SYGVNS. Deletions cut 3 bases from V and 4 bases from J, with 6 bases between. For the CDR3, the DNA is TGTGCCAGCAGTGACACGGGCTATGGCTACACCTTC. It encodes CASSDTGYGYTF.

The chain is built from TRBV30 and TRBJ1-1, with 8 positions matching TRBD1. Per the germline V gene, CDR1 is GTSNPN and CDR2 is SVGIG (reference sequence). V trimming: 3 bases; J trimming: 6 bases; junction bases outside the gene matches: 6. The CDR3 loop spans 13 amino acids. CDR3 in amino acids: CAWRGQESPEAFF. The CDR3 nucleotides read TGTGCCTGGAGGGGACAGGAGTCCCCTGAAGCTTTCTTT. Supplemented by reference TRBV30 and TRBJ1-1, the full variable domain reads SQTIHQWPATLVQPVGSPLSLECTVEGTSNPNLYWYRQAAGRGLQLLFYSVGIGQISSEVPQNLSASRPQDRQFILSSKKLLLSDSGFYLCAWRGQESPEAFFGQGTRLTVV.

The chain couples TRBV4-3 to TRBJ1-5, with a possible D match to TRBD1 (5 bases). The CDR3 has 18 amino acids. V was trimmed by 0 bases and J by 3 bases, leaving 18 bases between them. From germline, CDR1 is LGHNA and CDR2 YSLEER. The CDR3 is CASSQESEQGGNNQPQHF. The CDR3 DNA follows: TGCGCCAGCAGCCAAGAGAGTGAGCAGGGTGGGAACAATCAGCCCCAGCATTTT.

This clone turned up a few times. The CDR3 bases are TGTGCCAGCAGCTCGGGACAGAGCTACAATGAGCAGTTCTTC. This encodes CASSSGQSYNEQFF. V gene TRBV7-2 combines with J gene TRBJ2-1; 7 bases are a match to TRBD1. Trimming removed 4 bases from V and 3 bases from J; junction bases left unmatched: 3. CDR1 and CDR2 from the germline V gene are SGHTA and FQGNSA. The CDR3 loop spans 14 amino acids.

The rearrangement joins TRBV7-7 to TRBJ2-1; no clear D gene. Trimming cost V 1 base and J 8 bases, with 9 bases left between them. Germline V lookup: CDR1 SSHAT, CDR2 FNYEAQ (reference sequence). This CDR3 comprises 13 residues. The DNA for the CDR3 is TGTGCCAGCAGCTTAGACCAGAGGCATGAGCAGTTCTTC. Translating it yields CASSLDQRHEQFF.

This clone appeared a few times. The CDR3 sequence is CASSFRGNTGELFF. For the CDR3, the DNA is TGCGCCAGCAGCTTCCGGGGGAACACCGGGGAGCTGTTTTTT. The chain uses TRBV5-1 and TRBJ2-2; the D gene is possibly TRBD2 (5 bases). Trimming took off 2 bases at V and 1 base at J, with 6 bases between the two ends. Germline CDR1 reads SGHRS; CDR2 reads YFSETQ. The length of the CDR3 is 14 residues. The variable domain in full, completed from reference TRBV5-1 and TRBJ2-2, reads KAGVTQTPRYLIKTRGQQVTLSCSPISGHRSVSWYQQTPGQGLQFLFEYFSETQRNKGNFPGRFSGRQFSNSRSEMNVSTLELGDSALYLCASSFRGNTGELFFGEGSRLTVL.

This chain uses TRBV7-3 with TRBJ1-1; TRBD1 is a possible D gene (5 bases). This CDR3 has 13 amino acids. V dropped 3 bases and J dropped 1 base, with 6 bases sitting between them. The germline V gene encodes CDR1 SGHTA and CDR2 FQGTGA. The CDR3 DNA is TGTGCCAGCAGCTTGACAGCGAACACTGAAGCTTTCTTT. Its protein is CASSLTANTEAFF.

The J gene is TRBJ2-3, the V gene TRBV23-1, with D hard to call. TRBV23-1 is recorded as an ORF, its role being uncertain. CDR3 size: 16 residues. V lost 1 base to trimming and J lost 7 bases, with 18 bases between them. CDR3 DNA: TGCGCCAGCAGTCAATACCCTCGCCCGCAGGCATATACGCAGTATTTT. It specifies CASSQYPRPQAYTQYF.

The rearrangement joins TRBV5-1 to TRBJ2-7; D is perhaps TRBD1 (6 bases). The CDR3 is 15 residues long. CDR1 is SGHRS and CDR2 is YFSETQ in the germline V gene. The germline V and J ends were trimmed by 4 bases and 5 bases, with 19 bases remaining between them. The CDR3 region is CASSRLGQIVHEQYF. The CDR3 bases are TGCGCCAGCAGCCGCCTGGGACAAATCGTCCACGAGCAGTACTTC.

The chain combines TRBV4-3 with TRBJ1-5; no reliable D call. Germline V gene sequence: CDR1 LGHNA, CDR2 YSLEER. This CDR3 comprises 14 residues. V lost 4 bases and J lost 4, with 11 bases in between. The CDR3 protein is CASSPNPANQPQHF. DNA for the CDR3: TGCGCCAGCAGCCCCAACCCCGCTAATCAGCCCCAGCATTTT.

V is TRBV30 and J is TRBJ2-7; tentatively, D is TRBD1 (6 bases). Germline CDR1 is GTSNPN and CDR2 is SVGIG (reference sequence). V lost 0 bases to trimming and J lost 6 bases, with 9 bases between them. This CDR3 has 12 residues. In DNA, the CDR3 is TGTGCCTGGAGTGTCAGGGGTGCCGAGCAGTACTTC. This sequence encodes CAWSVRGAEQYF. The full variable domain, with the rest looked up from reference TRBV30 and TRBJ2-7, is SQTIHQWPATLVQPVGSPLSLECTVEGTSNPNLYWYRQAAGRGLQLLFYSVGIGQISSEVPQNLSASRPQDRQFILSSKKLLLSDSGFYLCAWSVRGAEQYFGPGTRLTVT.

This chain links TRBV18 with TRBJ1-1; D unresolved. V was shortened by 7 bases and J by 5 bases, with 23 bases between the two germline ends. The V gene's germline CDR1 is KGHSH and CDR2 LQKENI. The CDR3 sequence is 16 residues long. CDR3 residues: CASWNLPRGLSTEAFF. The CDR3 nucleotides read TGTGCCAGCTGGAACCTCCCACGGGGATTGTCGACTGAAGCTTTCTTT.

The chain uses TRBV29-1 and TRBJ2-3; D is uncertain. The length of the CDR3 is 14 residues. Germline CDR1 and CDR2: SQVTM and ANQGSEA. V lost 2 bases and J 0 bases, leaving 9 bases between the germline ends. For the CDR3, the DNA is TGCAGCGTTGAATATTCCGGAAGCACAGATACGCAGTATTTT. Translation: CSVEYSGSTDTQYF.

V usage is TRBV28 and J usage is TRBJ1-6, with TRBD1 as a possible D gene (5 bases). Germline V CDR1 and CDR2: MDHEN, SYDVKM. The CDR3 spans 13 residues. Deletions cut 6 bases from V and 9 bases from J, with 12 bases between. For the CDR3, the DNA is TGTGCCAGCAGCCCAACAGGTCTTTCACCCCTCCACTTT. This sequence encodes CASSPTGLSPLHF.

This chain uses TRBV9 with TRBJ2-5; 8 positions match TRBD1. V was clipped by 1 base and J by 5 bases; unmatched bases: 10. CDR3 length: 16 amino acids. CDR1 and CDR2 (germline): SGDLS, YYNGEE. The CDR3 protein is CASSVQGAVSRETQYF. The CDR3 nucleotides are TGTGCCAGCAGCGTACAGGGGGCGGTTTCGCGTGAGACCCAGTACTTC.

CDR3 protein: CASSLRQGERWRFSYNEQFF. CDR3 bases: TGCGCCAGCAGCCTACGACAGGGGGAAAGATGGAGATTCTCCTACAATGAGCAGTTCTTC. V and J are TRBV5-1 and TRBJ2-1, with 9 bases aligning to TRBD1. This CDR3 region has 20 residues. V lost 4 bases and J lost 0; bases outside the gene matches: 17. Germline V gene sequence: CDR1 SGHRS, CDR2 YFSETQ.